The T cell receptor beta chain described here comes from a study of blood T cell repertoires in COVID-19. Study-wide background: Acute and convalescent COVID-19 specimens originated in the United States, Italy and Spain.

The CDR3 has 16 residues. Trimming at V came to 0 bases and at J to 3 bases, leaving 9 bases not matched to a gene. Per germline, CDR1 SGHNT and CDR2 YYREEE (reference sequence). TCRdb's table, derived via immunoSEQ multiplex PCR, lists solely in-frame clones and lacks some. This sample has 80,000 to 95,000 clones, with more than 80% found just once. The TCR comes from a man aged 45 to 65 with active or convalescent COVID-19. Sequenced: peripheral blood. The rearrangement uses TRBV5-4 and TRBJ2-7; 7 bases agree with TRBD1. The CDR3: CASSLGQGLELYEQYF. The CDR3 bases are TGTGCCAGCAGCTTGGGACAGGGTTTGGAACTCTACGAGCAGTACTTC.